This TCR beta chain was retrieved from a study of CD8+ T cells in alopecia areata. As the sequencing template, cDNA was produced by extracting RNA and reverse transcribing it. Repertoires were generated with immunoSEQ multiplex PCR, while TCRdb's copy carries only in-frame clones and drops some. The data contain some 150,000 clones, around 87% of them singletons. About this clone: Its specificity is not known.

The sample's treatment: oral pan-JAK inhibitor, 5-10 mg twice daily. The study, taken as a whole, reports: Possibly as an HLA-related effect, TCR sharing across patients appeared less clear than in mice.

The sequence was collected from a human donor with alopecia areata. Sequences were derived from CD8+ T cells sorted from blood, sampled at week 4, from a patient treated with tofacitinib.

CDR3: CASSLAGGNEQFF. CDR3 DNA sequence: TGTGCCAGCAGCTTAGCGGGTGGCAATGAGCAGTTCTTC. J is TRBJ2-1 and V is TRBV11-2, with unresolved D. Germline V gives CDR1 SGHAT, CDR2 FQNNGV. The V end lost 1 base, the J end lost 6 bases, and 7 bases lay between the germline ends. This CDR3 region has 13 residues.